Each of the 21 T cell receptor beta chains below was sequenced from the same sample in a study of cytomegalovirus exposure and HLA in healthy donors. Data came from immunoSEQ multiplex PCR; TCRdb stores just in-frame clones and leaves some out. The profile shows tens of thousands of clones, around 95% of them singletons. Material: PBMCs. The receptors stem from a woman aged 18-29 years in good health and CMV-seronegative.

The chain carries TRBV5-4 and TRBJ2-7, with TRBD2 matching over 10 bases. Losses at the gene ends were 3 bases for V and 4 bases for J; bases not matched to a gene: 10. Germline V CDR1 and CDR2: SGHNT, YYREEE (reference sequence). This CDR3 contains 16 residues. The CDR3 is CASSWQASGGIYEQYF. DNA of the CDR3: TGTGCCAGCAGCTGGCAAGCTAGCGGGGGAATTTACGAGCAGTACTTC. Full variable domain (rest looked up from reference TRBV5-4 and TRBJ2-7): ETGVTQSPTHLIKTRGQQVTLRCSSQSGHNTVSWYQQALGQGPQFIFQYYREEENGRGNFPPRFSGLQFPNYSSELNVNALELDDSALYLCASSWQASGGIYEQYFGPGTRLTVT.

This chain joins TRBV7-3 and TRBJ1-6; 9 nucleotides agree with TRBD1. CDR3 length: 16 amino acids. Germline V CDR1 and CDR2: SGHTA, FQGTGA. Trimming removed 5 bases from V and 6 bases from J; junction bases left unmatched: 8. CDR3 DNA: TGTGCCAGCAGCCCCGGGACAGGGATGTCTAATTCACCCCTCCACTTT. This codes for CASSPGTGMSNSPLHF.

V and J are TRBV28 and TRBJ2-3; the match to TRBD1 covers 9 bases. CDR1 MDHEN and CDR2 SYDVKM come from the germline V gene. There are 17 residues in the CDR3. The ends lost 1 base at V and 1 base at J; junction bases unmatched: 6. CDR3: CASSLYLGDRGTDTQYF. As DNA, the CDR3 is TGTGCCAGCAGTTTATATCTCGGGGACAGGGGCACAGATACGCAGTATTTT.

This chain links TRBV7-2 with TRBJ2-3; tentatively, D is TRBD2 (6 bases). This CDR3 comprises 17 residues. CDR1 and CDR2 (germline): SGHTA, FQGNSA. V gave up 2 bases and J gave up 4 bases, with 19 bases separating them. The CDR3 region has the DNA TGTGCCAGCAGCTTAAACGGGGGTTCTTCATCGGCAGATACGCAGTATTTT. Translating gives CASSLNGGSSSADTQYF.

The CDR3 DNA reads TGTGCCAGCAGCTGGAACAGGGTTACTGAAGCTTTCTTT. Translation: CASSWNRVTEAFF. The rearrangement joins TRBV5-4 to TRBJ1-1, with D possibly matching TRBD1 (6 bases). This CDR3 spans 13 amino acids. Germline loops: CDR1 SGHNT, CDR2 YYREEE (reference sequence). V was trimmed by 3 bases and J by 5 bases, leaving 11 bases between them.

The CDR3 loop reads CASSHLTGIPYNEQFF. The DNA for the CDR3 is TGTGCCAGCAGCCACCTGACAGGAATTCCCTACAATGAGCAGTTCTTC. This chain links TRBV11-2 with TRBJ2-1; a possible D gene is TRBD1 (6 bases). Trimming left V 5 bases short and J 2 bases short, with 16 bases between. Germline assignment: CDR1 SGHAT and CDR2 FQNNGV. The CDR3 covers 16 residues.

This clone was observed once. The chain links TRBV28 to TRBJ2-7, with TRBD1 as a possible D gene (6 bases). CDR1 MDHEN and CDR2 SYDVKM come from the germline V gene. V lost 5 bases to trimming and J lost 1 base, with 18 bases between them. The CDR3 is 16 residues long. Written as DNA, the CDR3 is TGTGCCAGCAGTGTCACGGGGACATCCTTATCCTACGAGCAGTACTTC. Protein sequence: CASSVTGTSLSYEQYF.

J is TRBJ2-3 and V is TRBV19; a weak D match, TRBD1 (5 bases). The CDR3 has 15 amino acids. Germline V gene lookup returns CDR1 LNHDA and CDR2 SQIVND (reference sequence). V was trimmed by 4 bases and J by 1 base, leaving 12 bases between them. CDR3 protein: CASSTTDSRTDTQYF. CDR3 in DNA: TGTGCCAGTAGTACTACCGACAGCCGCACAGATACGCAGTATTTT.

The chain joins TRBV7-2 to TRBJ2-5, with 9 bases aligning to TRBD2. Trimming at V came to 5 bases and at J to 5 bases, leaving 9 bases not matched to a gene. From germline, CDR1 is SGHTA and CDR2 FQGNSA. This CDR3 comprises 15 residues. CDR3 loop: CASSVVAGGAETQYF. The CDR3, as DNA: TGTGCCAGCAGCGTGGTTGCGGGGGGGGCCGAGACCCAGTACTTC.

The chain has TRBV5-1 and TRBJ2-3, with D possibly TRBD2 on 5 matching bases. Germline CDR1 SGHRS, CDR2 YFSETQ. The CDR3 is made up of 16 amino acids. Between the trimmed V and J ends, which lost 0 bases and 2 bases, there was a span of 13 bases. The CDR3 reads CASSLGYTRYTDTQYF. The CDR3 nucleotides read TGCGCCAGCAGCTTGGGGTATACTAGATACACAGATACGCAGTATTTT.

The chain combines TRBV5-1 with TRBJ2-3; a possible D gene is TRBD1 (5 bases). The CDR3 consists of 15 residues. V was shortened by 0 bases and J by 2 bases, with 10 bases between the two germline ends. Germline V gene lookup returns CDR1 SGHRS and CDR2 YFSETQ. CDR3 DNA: TGCGCCAGCAGCTTGGAACAGGCTCTCACAGATACGCAGTATTTT. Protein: CASSLEQALTDTQYF.

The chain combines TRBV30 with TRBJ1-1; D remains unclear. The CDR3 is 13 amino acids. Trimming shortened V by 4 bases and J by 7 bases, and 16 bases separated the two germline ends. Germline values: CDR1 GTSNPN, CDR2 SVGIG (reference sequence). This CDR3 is CAWKGSGPLEAFF. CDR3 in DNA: TGTGCCTGGAAAGGGAGCGGGCCTCTTGAAGCTTTCTTT.

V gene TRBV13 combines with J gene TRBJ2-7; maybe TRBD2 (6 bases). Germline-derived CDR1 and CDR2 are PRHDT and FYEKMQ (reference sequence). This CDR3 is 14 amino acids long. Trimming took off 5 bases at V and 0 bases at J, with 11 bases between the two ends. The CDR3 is CASSSRRGSYEQYF. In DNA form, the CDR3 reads TGTGCCAGCAGCAGCCGGAGGGGCTCCTACGAGCAGTACTTC.

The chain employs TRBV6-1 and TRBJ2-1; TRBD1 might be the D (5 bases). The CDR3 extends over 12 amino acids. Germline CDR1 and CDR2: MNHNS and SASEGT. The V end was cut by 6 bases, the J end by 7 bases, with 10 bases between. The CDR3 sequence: CASRPPGNEQFF. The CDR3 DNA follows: TGTGCCAGCAGACCTCCAGGGAATGAGCAGTTCTTC.

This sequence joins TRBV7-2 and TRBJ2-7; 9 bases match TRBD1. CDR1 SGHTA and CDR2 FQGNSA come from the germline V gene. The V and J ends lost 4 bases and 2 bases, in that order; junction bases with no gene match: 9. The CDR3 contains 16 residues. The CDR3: CASSSRGQGSPYEQYF. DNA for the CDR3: TGTGCCAGCAGCTCACGGGGACAGGGTAGCCCCTACGAGCAGTACTTC.

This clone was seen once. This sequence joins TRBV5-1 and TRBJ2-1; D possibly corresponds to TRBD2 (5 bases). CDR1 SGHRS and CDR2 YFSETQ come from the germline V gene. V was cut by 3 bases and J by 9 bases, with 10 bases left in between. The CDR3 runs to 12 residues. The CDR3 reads CASSSSGGEQFF. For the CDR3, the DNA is TGCGCCAGCAGCTCCTCCGGAGGTGAGCAGTTCTTC.

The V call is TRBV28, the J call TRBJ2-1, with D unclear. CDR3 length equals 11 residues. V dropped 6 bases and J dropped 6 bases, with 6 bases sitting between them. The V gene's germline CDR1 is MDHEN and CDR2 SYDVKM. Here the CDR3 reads CASSPGNEQFF. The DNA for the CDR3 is TGTGCCAGCAGCCCCGGCAATGAGCAGTTCTTC.

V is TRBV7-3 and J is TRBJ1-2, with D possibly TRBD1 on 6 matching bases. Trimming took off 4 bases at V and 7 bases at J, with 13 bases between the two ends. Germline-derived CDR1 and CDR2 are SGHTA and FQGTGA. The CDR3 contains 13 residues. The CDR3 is CASSSETGLGYTF. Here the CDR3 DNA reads TGTGCCAGCAGCTCCGAAACAGGGCTTGGCTACACCTTC.

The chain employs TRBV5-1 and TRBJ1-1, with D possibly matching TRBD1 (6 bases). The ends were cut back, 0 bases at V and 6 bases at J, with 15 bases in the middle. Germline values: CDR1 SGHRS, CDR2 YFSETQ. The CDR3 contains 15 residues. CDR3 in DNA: TGCGCCAGCAGCTTGGTGTCAGGGGCAAGGGCTGAAGCTTTCTTT. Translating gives CASSLVSGARAEAFF. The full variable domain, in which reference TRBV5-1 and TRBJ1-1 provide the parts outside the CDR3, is KAGVTQTPRYLIKTRGQQVTLSCSPISGHRSVSWYQQTPGQGLQFLFEYFSETQRNKGNFPGRFSGRQFSNSRSEMNVSTLELGDSALYLCASSLVSGARAEAFFGQGTRLTVV.

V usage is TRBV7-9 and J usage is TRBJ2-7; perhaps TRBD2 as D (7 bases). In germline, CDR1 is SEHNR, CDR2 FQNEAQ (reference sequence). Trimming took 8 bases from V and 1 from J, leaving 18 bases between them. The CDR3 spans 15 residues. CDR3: CASGGGPPSSYEQYF. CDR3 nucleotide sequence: TGTGCCAGCGGGGGGGGGCCGCCGTCATCCTACGAGCAGTACTTC. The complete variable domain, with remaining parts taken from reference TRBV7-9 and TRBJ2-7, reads DTGVSQNPRHKITKRGQNVTFRCDPISEHNRLYWYRQTLGQGPEFLTYFQNEAQLEKSRLLSDRFSAERPKGSFSTLEIQRTEQGDSAMYLCASGGGPPSSYEQYFGPGTRLTVT.

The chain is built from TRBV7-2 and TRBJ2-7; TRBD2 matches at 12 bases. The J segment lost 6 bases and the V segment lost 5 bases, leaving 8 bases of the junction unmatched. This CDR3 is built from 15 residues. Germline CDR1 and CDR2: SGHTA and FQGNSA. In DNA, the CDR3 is TGTGCCAGCAGCAAACTAGCGGGGGGCCGTATCGAGCAGTACTTC. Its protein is CASSKLAGGRIEQYF. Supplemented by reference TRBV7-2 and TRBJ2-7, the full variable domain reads GAGVSQSPSNKVTEKGKDVELRCDPISGHTALYWYRQSLGQGLEFLIYFQGNSAPDKSGLPSDRFSAERTGGSVSTLTIQRTQQEDSAVYLCASSKLAGGRIEQYFGPGTRLTVT.